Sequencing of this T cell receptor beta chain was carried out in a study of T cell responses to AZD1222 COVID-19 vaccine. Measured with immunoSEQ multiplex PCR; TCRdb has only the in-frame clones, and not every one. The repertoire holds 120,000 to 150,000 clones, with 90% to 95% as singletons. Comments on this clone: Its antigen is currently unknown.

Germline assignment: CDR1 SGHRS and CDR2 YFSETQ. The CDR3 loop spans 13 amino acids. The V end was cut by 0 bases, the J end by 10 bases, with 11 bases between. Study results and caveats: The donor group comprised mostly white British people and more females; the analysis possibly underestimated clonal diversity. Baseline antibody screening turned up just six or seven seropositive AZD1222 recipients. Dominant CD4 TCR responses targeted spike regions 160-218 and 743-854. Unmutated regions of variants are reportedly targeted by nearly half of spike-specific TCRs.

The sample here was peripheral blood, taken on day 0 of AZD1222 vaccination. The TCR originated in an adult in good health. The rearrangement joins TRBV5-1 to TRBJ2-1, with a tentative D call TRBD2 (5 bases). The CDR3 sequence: CASSLGSSGEQFF. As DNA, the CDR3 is TGCGCCAGCAGCTTGGGGTCCTCGGGAGAGCAGTTCTTC.